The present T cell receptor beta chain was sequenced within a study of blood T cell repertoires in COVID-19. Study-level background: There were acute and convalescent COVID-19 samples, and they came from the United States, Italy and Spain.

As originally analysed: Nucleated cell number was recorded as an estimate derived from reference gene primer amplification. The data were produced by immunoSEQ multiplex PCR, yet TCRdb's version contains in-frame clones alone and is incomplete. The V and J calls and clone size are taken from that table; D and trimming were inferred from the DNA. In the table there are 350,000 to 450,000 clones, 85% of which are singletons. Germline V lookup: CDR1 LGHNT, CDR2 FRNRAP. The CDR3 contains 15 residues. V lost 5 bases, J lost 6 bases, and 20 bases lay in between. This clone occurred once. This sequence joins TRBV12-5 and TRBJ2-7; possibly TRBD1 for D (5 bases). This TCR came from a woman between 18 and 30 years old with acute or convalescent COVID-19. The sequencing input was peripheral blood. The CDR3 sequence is CASGPSRQGSREQYF. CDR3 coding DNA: TGTGCTAGTGGTCCCTCCCGTCAGGGCTCCCGCGAGCAGTACTTC.